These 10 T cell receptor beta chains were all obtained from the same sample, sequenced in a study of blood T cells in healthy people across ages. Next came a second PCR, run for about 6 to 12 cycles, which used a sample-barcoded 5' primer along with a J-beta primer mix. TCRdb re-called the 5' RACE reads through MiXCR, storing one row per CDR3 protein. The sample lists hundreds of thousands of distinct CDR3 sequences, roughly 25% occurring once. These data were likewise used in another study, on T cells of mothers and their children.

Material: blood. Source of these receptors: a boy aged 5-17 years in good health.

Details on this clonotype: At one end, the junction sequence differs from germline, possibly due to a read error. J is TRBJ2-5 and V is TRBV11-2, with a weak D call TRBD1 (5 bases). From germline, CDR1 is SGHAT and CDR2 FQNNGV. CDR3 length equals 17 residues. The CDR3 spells CVSSLVNGFGARETQYF. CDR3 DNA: TGTGTCAGCAGCTTAGTAAATGGTTTTGGGGCCCGCGAGACCCAGTACTTC.

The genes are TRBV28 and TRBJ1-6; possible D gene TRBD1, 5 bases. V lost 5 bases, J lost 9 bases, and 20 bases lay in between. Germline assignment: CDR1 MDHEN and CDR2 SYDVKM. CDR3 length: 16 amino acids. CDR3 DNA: TGTGCCAGCAGTGACAATCGGGGCCTAAAGAGTTCACCCCTCCACTTT. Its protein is CASSDNRGLKSSPLHF. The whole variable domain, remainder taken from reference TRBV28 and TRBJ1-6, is DVKVTQSSRYLVKRTGEKVFLECVQDMDHENMFWYRQDPGLGLRLIYFSYDVKMKEKGDIPEGYSVSREKKERFSLILESASTNQTSMYLCASSDNRGLKSSPLHFGNGTRLTVT.

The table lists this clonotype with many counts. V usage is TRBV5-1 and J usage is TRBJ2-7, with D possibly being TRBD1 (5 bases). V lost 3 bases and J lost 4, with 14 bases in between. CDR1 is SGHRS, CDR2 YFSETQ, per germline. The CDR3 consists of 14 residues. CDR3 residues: CASSSQGFGYEQYF. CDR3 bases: TGCGCCAGCAGCTCCCAGGGTTTTGGGTACGAGCAGTACTTC.

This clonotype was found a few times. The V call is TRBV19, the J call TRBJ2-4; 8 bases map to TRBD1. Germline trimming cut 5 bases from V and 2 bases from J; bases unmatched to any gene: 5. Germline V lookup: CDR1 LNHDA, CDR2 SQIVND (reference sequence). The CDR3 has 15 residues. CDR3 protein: CASSVDRGTKNIQYF. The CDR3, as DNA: TGTGCCAGTAGTGTTGACAGGGGAACCAAAAACATTCAGTACTTC.

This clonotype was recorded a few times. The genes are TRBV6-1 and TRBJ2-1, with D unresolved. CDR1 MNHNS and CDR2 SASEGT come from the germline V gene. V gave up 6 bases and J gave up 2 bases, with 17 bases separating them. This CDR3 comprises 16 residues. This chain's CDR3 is CASSPLLGDTYNEQFF. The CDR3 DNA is TGTGCCAGCAGCCCCCTCTTGGGTGATACCTACAATGAGCAGTTCTTC.

CDR3 in DNA: TGCGCCAGCGGGCCTTTGGCGAGCGGGGCCTGGGAGCAGTACTTC. Its protein product is CASGPLASGAWEQYF. The chain carries TRBV4-1 and TRBJ2-7, with 7 bases matching TRBD2. J was trimmed by 7 bases and V by 8 bases; bases with no gene match: 17. CDR1 and CDR2 (germline): MGHRA, YSYEKL. This CDR3 comprises 15 residues.

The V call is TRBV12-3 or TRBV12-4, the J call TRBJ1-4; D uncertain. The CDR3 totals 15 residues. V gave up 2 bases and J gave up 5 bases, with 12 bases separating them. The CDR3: CASSLTGSQNEKLFF. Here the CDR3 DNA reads TGTGCCAGCAGTTTAACCGGCAGCCAAAATGAAAAACTGTTTTTT.

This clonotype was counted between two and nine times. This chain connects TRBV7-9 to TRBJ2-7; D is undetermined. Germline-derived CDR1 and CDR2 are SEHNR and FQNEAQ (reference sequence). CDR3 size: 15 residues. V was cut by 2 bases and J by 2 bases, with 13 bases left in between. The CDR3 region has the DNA TGTGCCAGCAGCTTAAACCCCAGGCGTCCCTACGAGCAGTACTTC. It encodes CASSLNPRRPYEQYF.

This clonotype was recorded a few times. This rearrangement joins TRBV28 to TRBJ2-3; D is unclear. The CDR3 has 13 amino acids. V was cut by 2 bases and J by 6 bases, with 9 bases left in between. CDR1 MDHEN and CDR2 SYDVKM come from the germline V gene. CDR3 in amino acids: CASSLGLRDTQYF. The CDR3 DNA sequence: TGTGCCAGCAGTTTAGGCCTGCGGGATACGCAGTATTTT. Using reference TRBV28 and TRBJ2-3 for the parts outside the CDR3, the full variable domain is DVKVTQSSRYLVKRTGEKVFLECVQDMDHENMFWYRQDPGLGLRLIYFSYDVKMKEKGDIPEGYSVSREKKERFSLILESASTNQTSMYLCASSLGLRDTQYFGPGTRLTVL.

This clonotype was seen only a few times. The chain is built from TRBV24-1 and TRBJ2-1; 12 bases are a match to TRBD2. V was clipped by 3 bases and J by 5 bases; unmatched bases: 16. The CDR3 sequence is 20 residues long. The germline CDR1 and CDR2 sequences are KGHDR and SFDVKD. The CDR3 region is CATSDPSGGALQDRDNEQFF. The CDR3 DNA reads TGTGCCACCAGTGATCCTAGCGGGGGGGCCCTTCAAGATCGCGACAATGAGCAGTTCTTC.